This note documents a single T cell receptor beta chain sequence. Antigen: not known. This sample stems from a study of cytomegalovirus exposure and HLA in healthy donors. Study results and caveats: In a later analysis, the majority of CMV-associated beta chains seemingly showed HLA restriction. The authors confirmed in vitro that three CMV-associated chains were specific for CMV antigens.

CDR3 length: 12 amino acids. Germline lookup yields CDR1 MNHEY and CDR2 SMNVEV (reference sequence). The V gene lost 8 bases and the J gene lost 1 base, with 6 bases spanning the gap. PCR primers comprised 60 Vbeta and 13 Jbeta primers. In the original analysis: In a later analysis, the count reached 76 million or so unique TCR beta chains, with around 11 million shared. Produced via immunoSEQ multiplex PCR; TCRdb's table is partial and in-frame only. Clone size and the V and J calls come from that table; the DNA yielded D and trimming. The sample features under 250,000 clones, with more than 0.95% in its top ten.

The source is a girl aged 2 to 10 in good health and CMV-seropositive. The chain combines TRBV27 with TRBJ1-5; D is unclear. The sample taken for sequencing was PBMCs. CDR3 sequence: CASAGSNQPQHF. The CDR3 coding sequence is TGTGCCAGCGCGGGAAGCAATCAGCCCCAGCATTTT.